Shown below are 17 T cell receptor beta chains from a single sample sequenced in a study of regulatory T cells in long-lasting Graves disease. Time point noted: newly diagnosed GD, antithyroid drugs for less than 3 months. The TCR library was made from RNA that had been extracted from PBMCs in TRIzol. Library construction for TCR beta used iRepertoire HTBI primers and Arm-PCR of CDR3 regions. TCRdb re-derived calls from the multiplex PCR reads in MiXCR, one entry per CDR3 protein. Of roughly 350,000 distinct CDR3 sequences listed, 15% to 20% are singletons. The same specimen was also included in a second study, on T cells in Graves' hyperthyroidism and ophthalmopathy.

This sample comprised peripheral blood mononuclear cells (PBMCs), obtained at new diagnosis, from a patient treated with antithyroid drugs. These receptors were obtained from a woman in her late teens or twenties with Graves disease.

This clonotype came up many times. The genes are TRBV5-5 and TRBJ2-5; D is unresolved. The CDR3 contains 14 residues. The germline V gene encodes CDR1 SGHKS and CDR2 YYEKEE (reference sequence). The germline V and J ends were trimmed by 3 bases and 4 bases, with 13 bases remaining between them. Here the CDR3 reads CASSSQRLGETQYF. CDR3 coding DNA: TGTGCCAGCAGCTCACAGCGCCTCGGAGAGACCCAGTACTTC.

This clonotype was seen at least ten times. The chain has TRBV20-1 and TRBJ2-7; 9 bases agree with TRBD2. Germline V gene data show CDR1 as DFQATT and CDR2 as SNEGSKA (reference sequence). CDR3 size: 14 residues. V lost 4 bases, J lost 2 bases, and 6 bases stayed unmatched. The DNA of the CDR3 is TGCAGTGCTACCCAAGCGGGAGGCCCCTACGAGCAGTACTTC. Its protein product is CSATQAGGPYEQYF.

CDR3 protein: CASSRYTSSYNSPLHF. DNA of the CDR3: TGTGCCAGCAGCCGATACACGAGCTCCTATAATTCACCCCTCCACTTT. This rearrangement joins TRBV5-8 to TRBJ1-6; D gene ambiguous. Germline values: CDR1 SGHTS, CDR2 YDEGEE. The length of the CDR3 is 16 residues. V dropped 4 bases and J dropped 0 bases, with 11 bases sitting between them.

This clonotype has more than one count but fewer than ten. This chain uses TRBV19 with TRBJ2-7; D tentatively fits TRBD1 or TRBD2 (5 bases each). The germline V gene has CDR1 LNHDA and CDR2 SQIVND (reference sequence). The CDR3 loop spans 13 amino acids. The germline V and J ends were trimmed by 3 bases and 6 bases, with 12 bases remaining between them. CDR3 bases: TGTGCCAGTAGTATTGGGGGACCCGGCGAGCAGTACTTC. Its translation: CASSIGGPGEQYF.

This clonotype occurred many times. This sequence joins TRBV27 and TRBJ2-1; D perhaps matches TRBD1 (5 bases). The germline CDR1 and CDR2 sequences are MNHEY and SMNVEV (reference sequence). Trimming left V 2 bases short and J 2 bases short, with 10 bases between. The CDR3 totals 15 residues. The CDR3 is CASSLNQGPYNEQFF. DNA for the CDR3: TGTGCCAGCAGTTTAAACCAGGGCCCCTACAATGAGCAGTTCTTC.

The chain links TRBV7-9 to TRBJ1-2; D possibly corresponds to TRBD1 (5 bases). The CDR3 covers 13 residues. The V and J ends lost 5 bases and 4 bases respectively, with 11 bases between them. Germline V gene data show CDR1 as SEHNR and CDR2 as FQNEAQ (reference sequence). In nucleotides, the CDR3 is TGTGCCAGCAGCCAAAACCAGGGCTATGGCTACACCTTC. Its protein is CASSQNQGYGYTF.

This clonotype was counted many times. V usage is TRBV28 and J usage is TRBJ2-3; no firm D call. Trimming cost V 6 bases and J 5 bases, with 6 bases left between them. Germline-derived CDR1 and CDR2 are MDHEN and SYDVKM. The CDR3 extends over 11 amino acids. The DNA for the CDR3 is TGTGCCAGCAGCTTAGAAGATACGCAGTATTTT. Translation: CASSLEDTQYF.

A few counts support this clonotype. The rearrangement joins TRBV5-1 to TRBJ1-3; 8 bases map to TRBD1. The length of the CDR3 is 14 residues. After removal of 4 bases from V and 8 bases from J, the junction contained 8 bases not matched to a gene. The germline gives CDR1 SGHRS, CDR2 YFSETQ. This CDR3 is CASSPRTGTYTIYF. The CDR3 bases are TGCGCCAGCAGCCCACGGACAGGGACATACACCATATATTTT.

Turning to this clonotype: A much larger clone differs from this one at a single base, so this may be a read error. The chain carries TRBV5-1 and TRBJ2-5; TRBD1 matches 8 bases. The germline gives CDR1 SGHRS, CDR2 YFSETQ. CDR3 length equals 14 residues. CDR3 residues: CASRTDRGEETRYF. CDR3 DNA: TGCGCCAGCAGAACCGACAGGGGAGAAGAGACCCGGTACTTC. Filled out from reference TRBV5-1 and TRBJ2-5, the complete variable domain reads KAGVTQTPRYLIKTRGQQVTLSCSPISGHRSVSWYQQTPGQGLQFLFEYFSETQRNKGNFPGRFSGRQFSNSRSEMNVSTLELGDSALYLCASRTDRGEETRYFGPGTRLLVL.

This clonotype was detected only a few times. The CDR3 spells CSVPQNYGYTF. The CDR3 bases are TGCAGCGTCCCTCAGAACTATGGCTACACCTTC. The chain combines TRBV29-1 with TRBJ1-2; D remains unclear. Germline values: CDR1 SQVTM, CDR2 ANQGSEA. The ends were cut back, 6 bases at V and 2 bases at J, with 7 bases in the middle. This CDR3 is built from 11 residues.

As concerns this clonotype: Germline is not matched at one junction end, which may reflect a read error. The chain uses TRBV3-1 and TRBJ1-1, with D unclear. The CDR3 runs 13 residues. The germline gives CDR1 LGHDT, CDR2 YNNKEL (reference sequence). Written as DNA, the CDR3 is TGTGCCAGCAGCCAAGTGGGTTCCACTGAAACTTTCTTT. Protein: CASSQVGSTETFF.

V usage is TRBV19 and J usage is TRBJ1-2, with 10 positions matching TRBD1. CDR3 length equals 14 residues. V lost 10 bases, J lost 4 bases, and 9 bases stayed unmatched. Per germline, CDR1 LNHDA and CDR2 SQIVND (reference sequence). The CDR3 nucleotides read TGTGCCACGGGACAGGGGCCAGCGGGCTATGGCTACACCTTC. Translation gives CATGQGPAGYGYTF.

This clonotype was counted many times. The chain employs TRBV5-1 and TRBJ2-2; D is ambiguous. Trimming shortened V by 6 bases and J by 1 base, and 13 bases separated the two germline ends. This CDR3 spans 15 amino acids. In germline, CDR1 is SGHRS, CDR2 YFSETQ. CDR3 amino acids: CASNDDSWNTGELFF. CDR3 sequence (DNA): TGCGCCAGCAACGATGACTCCTGGAACACCGGGGAGCTGTTTTTT.

Here the CDR3 reads CASSQDRKAPEGELFF. CDR3 nucleotides: TGTGCCAGCAGCCAAGATCGGAAGGCCCCCGAGGGGGAGCTGTTTTTT. The rearrangement links TRBV3-1 to TRBJ2-2, with D uncertain. The CDR3 sequence is 16 residues long. Germline values: CDR1 LGHDT, CDR2 YNNKEL (reference sequence). Trimming cost V 0 bases and J 8 bases, with 16 bases left between them.

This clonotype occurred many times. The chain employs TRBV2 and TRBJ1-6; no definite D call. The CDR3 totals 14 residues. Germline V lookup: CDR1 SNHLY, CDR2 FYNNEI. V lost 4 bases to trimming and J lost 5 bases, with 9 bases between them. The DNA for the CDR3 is TGTGCCAGCAGTGTAGGCCGAAATAATTCACCCCTCCACTTT. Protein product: CASSVGRNNSPLHF.

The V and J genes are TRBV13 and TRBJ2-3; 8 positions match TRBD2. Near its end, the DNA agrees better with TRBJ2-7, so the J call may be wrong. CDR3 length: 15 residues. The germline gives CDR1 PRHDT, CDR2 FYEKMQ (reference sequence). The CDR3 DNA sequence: TGTGCCAGCAGCTTAGGCAGCGGGGGTACCTACGAGCAGTACTTC. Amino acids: CASSLGSGGTYEQYF.

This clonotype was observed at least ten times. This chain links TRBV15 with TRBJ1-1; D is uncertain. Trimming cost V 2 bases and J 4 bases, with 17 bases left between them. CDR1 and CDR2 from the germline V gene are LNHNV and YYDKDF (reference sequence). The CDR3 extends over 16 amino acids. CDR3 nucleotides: TGTGCCACCAGCAGATCGGGGAGAGGGATGGTCACTGAAGCTTTCTTT. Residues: CATSRSGRGMVTEAFF. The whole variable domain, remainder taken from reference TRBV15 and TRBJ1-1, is DAMVIQNPRYQVTQFGKPVTLSCSQTLNHNVMYWYQQKSSQAPKLLFHYYDKDFNNEADTPDNFQSRRPNTSFCFLDIRSPGLGDTAMYLCATSRSGRGMVTEAFFGQGTRLTVV.